The present T cell receptor beta chain was sequenced within a study of siplizumab effects on memory and regulatory T cells. This clone showed up just once. Its antigen is undetermined. Losses at the gene ends were 7 bases for V and 6 bases for J; bases not matched to a gene: 6. Germline V gives CDR1 SNHLY, CDR2 FYNNEI. The CDR3 runs to 13 residues. Every sample had roughly 93,000 of its TCR templates assayed. TCRdb's copy holds only in-frame clones and misses some; the assay was immunoSEQ multiplex PCR. The data hold 100,000 or so clones, with 80% to 95% observed a single time. General study points: Unstimulated naive T cells seemed to show more diversity than memory cells did, and they also seemed to be among the major contributors to the alloresponse.

Sequencing input: non-Treg CD4+ T cells sorted from blood. The chain uses TRBV2 and TRBJ2-7; 10 nucleotides line up with TRBD2. The sequence was obtained from a human donor in good health. The CDR3 loop is CASNWLAGAEQYF. Here the CDR3 DNA reads TGTGCCAGCAACTGGCTAGCGGGAGCCGAGCAGTACTTC.